The 32 T cell receptor beta chains below were found in one sample sequenced in a study of post-analysis software for immune sequencing data. Study-level results: Comparison of patients with controls showed five TRBV segments more frequent in patients, TRBV5-6, TRBV5-1 and TRBV20-1 among them.

These receptors lack a known antigen. Unique molecular identifiers tagged the TCR beta cDNA libraries. TCRdb reprocessed the PCR reads with MiXCR, giving one entry per CDR3 protein. The data hold about 770,000 distinct CDR3 sequences, with more than 45% observed a single time. Sequencing was performed on blood. These receptors all stem from a girl aged 5 to 17 with multiple sclerosis.

The chain links TRBV20-1 to TRBJ1-4; 9 bases match TRBD1. Germline CDR1 is DFQATT and CDR2 is SNEGSKA (reference sequence). Trimming removed 2 bases from V and 15 bases from J; junction bases left unmatched: 19. This CDR3 has 16 residues. CDR3 loop: CSARPRLFAGQGTVFF. The CDR3 nucleotides read TGCAGTGCTAGACCGAGGCTCTTTGCGGGACAGGGCACGGTGTTTTTT.

There are a few counts of this clonotype. The gene calls are TRBV9 and TRBJ1-2; D unclear. CDR1 is SGDLS and CDR2 is YYNGEE in the germline V gene. The CDR3 runs 13 residues. Trimming left V 0 bases short and J 4 bases short, with 7 bases between. Written as DNA, the CDR3 is TGTGCCAGCAGCGTAGCGGATGGCTATGGCTACACCTTC. Protein sequence: CASSVADGYGYTF.

The J gene is TRBJ1-2, the V gene TRBV4-2; D may be TRBD1 (6 bases). Trimming shortened V by 0 bases and J by 4 bases, and 15 bases separated the two germline ends. This CDR3 spans 16 amino acids. Germline lookup yields CDR1 LGHNA and CDR2 YNFKEQ. As DNA, the CDR3 is TGTGCCAGCAGCCAAGATGCGGGGGCGAGGGGCTATGGCTACACCTTC. Protein product: CASSQDAGARGYGYTF.

The chain has TRBV2 and TRBJ1-2; D remains unclear. The germline gives CDR1 SNHLY, CDR2 FYNNEI. Trimming pared 1 base from V and 5 bases from J, leaving 11 bases between. This CDR3 spans 14 amino acids. CDR3 amino acids: CASSEGQAAYGYTF. The CDR3 DNA is TGTGCCAGCAGTGAAGGTCAGGCAGCATATGGCTACACCTTC.

This clonotype was detected only a few times. V usage is TRBV12-3 or TRBV12-4 and J usage is TRBJ2-7; D is unclear. This CDR3 has 12 amino acids. Trimming stripped 4 bases from V and 2 bases from J, with 6 bases between. This CDR3 is CASSSAAYEQYF. For the CDR3, the DNA is TGTGCCAGCAGTTCGGCGGCCTACGAGCAGTACTTC.

The chain carries TRBV28 and TRBJ1-2, with 8 bases identical to TRBD1. Germline CDR1 and CDR2: MDHEN and SYDVKM. V lost 2 bases, J lost 4 bases, and 6 bases stayed unmatched. There are 15 residues in the CDR3. The CDR3: CASSLGGQVFYGYTF. CDR3 in DNA: TGTGCCAGCAGTTTAGGGGGACAGGTGTTCTATGGCTACACCTTC.

This chain links TRBV12-3 or TRBV12-4 with TRBJ1-2; 9 positions match TRBD1. The CDR3 sequence is 13 residues long. V trimming: 6 bases; J trimming: 7 bases; junction bases outside the gene matches: 6. CDR3 region: CASRGDRARGYTF. The CDR3, as DNA: TGTGCCAGCAGGGGGGACAGGGCCCGTGGCTACACCTTC.

This clonotype was seen just once. The J gene is TRBJ2-3, the V gene TRBV27; 9 bases are shared with TRBD2. Trimming took 4 bases from V and 4 from J; bases not matched to a gene: 6. There are 15 residues in the CDR3. The germline CDR1 and CDR2 sequences are MNHEY and SMNVEV (reference sequence). As DNA, the CDR3 is TGTGCCAGCAGTTCTATAGCGGGAGTGCCAGATACGCAGTATTTT. It codes for CASSSIAGVPDTQYF.

Only a few counts were recorded for this clonotype. The chain carries TRBV7-8 and TRBJ2-7; TRBD1 agrees at 10 bases. The junction had 4 bases not matched to a gene; V was cut back by 3 bases and J by 2 bases. The CDR3 runs to 15 residues. Germline values: CDR1 SGHVS, CDR2 FQNEAQ. The DNA of the CDR3 is TGTGCCAGCAGCTTCTCCGGGACAGGGGCCTACGAGCAGTACTTC. This translates into CASSFSGTGAYEQYF.

The chain has TRBV30 and TRBJ1-1; no reliable D call. The length of the CDR3 is 11 residues. The V and J ends lost 0 bases and 5 bases respectively, with 4 bases between them. Per the germline V gene, CDR1 is GTSNPN and CDR2 is SVGIG (reference sequence). The CDR3 protein is CAWSVLTEAFF. The CDR3 bases are TGTGCCTGGAGTGTACTTACTGAAGCTTTCTTT.

This clonotype appeared a few times. The rearrangement joins TRBV25-1 to TRBJ2-5; TRBD1 agrees at 8 bases. TRBJ2-7 matches the DNA end more closely, so the J call is doubtful. The germline V gene encodes CDR1 MGHDK and CDR2 SYGVNS. The CDR3 extends over 14 amino acids. The CDR3 DNA reads as TGTGCCAGCAGTGAATCTGACAGGGGCTACGAGCAGTACTTC. It is translated as CASSESDRGYEQYF.

J is TRBJ1-1 and V is TRBV4-3; D is perhaps TRBD1 (5 bases). The V and J ends lost 0 bases and 2 bases respectively, with 10 bases between them. The CDR3 runs to 15 residues. Germline loops: CDR1 LGHNA, CDR2 YSLEER. CDR3 coding DNA: TGCGCCAGCAGCCAAGATCCCGGGACCAACACTGAAGCTTTCTTT. Its protein product is CASSQDPGTNTEAFF.

This clonotype was recorded a few times. At one boundary the junction diverges from the germline segment, which might be a read error. V gene TRBV3-1 combines with J gene TRBJ1-1; D is ambiguous. The CDR3 is 13 amino acids. Germline V lookup: CDR1 LGHDT, CDR2 YNNKEL (reference sequence). In DNA, the CDR3 is TGTGCTAGCAGCAACACAGCGAACACTGAAGCTTTCTTT. Its translation: CASSNTANTEAFF.

This clonotype turned up a few times. The chain employs TRBV7-3 and TRBJ2-1; TRBD2 aligns across 13 bases. This CDR3 spans 15 amino acids. V trimming: 3 bases; J trimming: 9 bases; junction bases outside the gene matches: 5. Looked up from germline, CDR1 is SGHTA and CDR2 is FQGTGA. CDR3 in amino acids: CASSFGLAGATEQFF. DNA of the CDR3: TGTGCCAGCAGCTTTGGACTAGCGGGAGCTACTGAGCAGTTCTTC.

The V and J genes are TRBV27 and TRBJ2-1; TRBD2 matches at 10 bases. The germline CDR1 and CDR2 sequences are MNHEY and SMNVEV (reference sequence). CDR3 length: 15 residues. Trimming cost V 3 bases and J 8 bases; bases outside gene matches: 7. CDR3 protein: CASSFRLAGEDEQFF. The CDR3 DNA reads as TGTGCCAGCAGTTTCCGGCTAGCGGGAGAGGATGAGCAGTTCTTC.

This sequence joins TRBV7-2 and TRBJ2-5; D gene uncertain. The CDR3 sequence is 12 residues long. The ends were cut back, 6 bases at V and 5 bases at J, with 10 bases in the middle. Germline CDR1 is SGHTA and CDR2 is FQGNSA. CDR3 in DNA: TGTGCCAGCAGGCTGATTGGGGAGACCCAGTACTTC. Amino acid sequence: CASRLIGETQYF.

The chain links TRBV29-1 to TRBJ2-7, with D unclear. The CDR3 consists of 14 residues. The germline gives CDR1 SQVTM, CDR2 ANQGSEA. The V end lost 4 bases, the J end lost 2 bases, and 15 bases lay between the germline ends. The CDR3 loop is CSVGRLTPPYEQYF. As DNA, the CDR3 is TGCAGCGTTGGTAGATTGACCCCCCCCTACGAGCAGTACTTC.

The rearrangement joins TRBV20-1 to TRBJ2-1; 7 nucleotides agree with TRBD2. V lost 0 bases, J lost 10 bases, and 9 bases stayed unmatched. This CDR3 spans 14 amino acids. The germline gives CDR1 DFQATT, CDR2 SNEGSKA (reference sequence). The CDR3 here is CSARDPAGSGEQFF. For the CDR3, the DNA is TGCAGTGCTAGAGATCCAGCGGGAAGTGGGGAGCAGTTCTTC.

This clonotype was seen a single time. This sequence joins TRBV20-1 and TRBJ2-1; D may be TRBD2 (5 bases). The germline V and J ends were trimmed by 0 bases and 13 bases, with 19 bases remaining between them. The CDR3 consists of 14 residues. Germline loops: CDR1 DFQATT, CDR2 SNEGSKA (reference sequence). CDR3 bases: TGCAGTGCTAGAGATCCCGGGATAAAAGAGACCCAGTTCTTC. Its protein is CSARDPGIKETQFF.

This chain links TRBV9 with TRBJ2-1; D might be TRBD1 or TRBD2, each matching 5 bases. The V gene's germline CDR1 is SGDLS and CDR2 YYNGEE. V was shortened by 0 bases and J by 7 bases, with 14 bases between the two germline ends. CDR3 length equals 15 residues. The CDR3 coding sequence is TGTGCCAGCAGCGTAGCGGGACCTAGCCGGAATGAGCAGTTCTTC. Protein product: CASSVAGPSRNEQFF.

This clonotype appeared a few times. The chain has TRBV7-9 and TRBJ2-7, with TRBD1 matching over 9 bases. Germline V gives CDR1 SEHNR, CDR2 FQNEAQ (reference sequence). The CDR3 is made up of 13 amino acids. With 6 bases clipped from V and 4 bases from J, the junction kept 4 bases outside the gene matches. CDR3 in amino acids: CASRGGQGYEQYF. CDR3 nucleotides: TGTGCCAGCAGAGGGGGACAGGGTTACGAGCAGTACTTC. The whole variable domain, remainder taken from reference TRBV7-9 and TRBJ2-7, is DTGVSQNPRHKITKRGQNVTFRCDPISEHNRLYWYRQTLGQGPEFLTYFQNEAQLEKSRLLSDRFSAERPKGSFSTLEIQRTEQGDSAMYLCASRGGQGYEQYFGPGTRLTVT.

V gene TRBV5-4 combines with J gene TRBJ2-3; 7 nucleotides match TRBD1. Losses at the gene ends were 0 bases for V and 5 bases for J; bases not matched to a gene: 9. Germline-derived CDR1 and CDR2 are SGHNT and YYREEE (reference sequence). The CDR3 runs 16 residues. The CDR3 loop is CASSLGTGTDQDTQYF. CDR3 DNA sequence: TGTGCCAGCAGCTTGGGAACCGGGACAGACCAAGATACGCAGTATTTT.

This clonotype turned up a few times. The rearrangement links TRBV12-5 to TRBJ2-5; 9 bases are shared with TRBD2. The J call may be mistaken, given a closer DNA end match to TRBJ2-7. The CDR3 is 13 residues long. The V gene's germline CDR1 is LGHNT and CDR2 FRNRAP. CDR3 region: CASGLAGHYEQYF. The DNA of the CDR3 is TGTGCTAGTGGACTAGCGGGTCACTACGAGCAGTACTTC.

V gene TRBV9 combines with J gene TRBJ2-1; 9 bases align to TRBD1. The CDR3 is 15 amino acids. V was clipped by 4 bases and J by 6 bases; unmatched bases: 8. Germline lookup yields CDR1 SGDLS and CDR2 YYNGEE. CDR3 sequence: CASSPGGQGFNEQFF. In DNA, the CDR3 is TGTGCCAGCAGCCCCGGGGGACAGGGATTCAATGAGCAGTTCTTC.

This sequence joins TRBV6-2 or TRBV6-3 and TRBJ2-7; no clear D. The germline gives CDR1 MNHEY, CDR2 SVGEGT. The V gene lost 5 bases and the J gene lost 3 bases, with 14 bases spanning the gap. The CDR3 has 14 amino acids. As DNA, the CDR3 is TGTGCCAGCAGTCCATATAATCCCCACTACGAGCAGTACTTC. Amino acid sequence: CASSPYNPHYEQYF.

V is TRBV6-5 and J is TRBJ2-3; the match to TRBD1 covers 7 bases. After removal of 2 bases from V and 0 bases from J, the junction contained 2 bases not matched to a gene. The CDR3 totals 15 residues. Germline assignment: CDR1 MNHEY and CDR2 SVGAGI. The CDR3, as DNA: TGTGCCAGCAGTTACCCAGGGGGTAGCACAGATACGCAGTATTTT. Translation gives CASSYPGGSTDTQYF.

This clonotype was seen a few times. The chain recombines TRBV6-6 with TRBJ1-2; D might be TRBD1 (5 bases). The CDR3 consists of 13 residues. Trimming shortened V by 7 bases and J by 5 bases, and 14 bases separated the two germline ends. CDR1 and CDR2 (germline): MNHNY, SVGAGI (reference sequence). The CDR3 sequence: CASTPEGRYGYTF. CDR3 sequence (DNA): TGTGCCAGCACCCCAGAGGGGAGATATGGCTACACCTTC.

V gene TRBV6-5 combines with J gene TRBJ1-2; 9 bases align to TRBD1. The V gene end was trimmed by 11 bases and the J gene end by 1 base; junction bases not matched to a gene: 11. The length of the CDR3 is 15 residues. Germline V gene data show CDR1 as MNHEY and CDR2 as SVGAGI. The DNA of the CDR3 is TGTGCCGCCCGGACAGGGGAGGGTTATAACTATGGCTACACCTTC. Translated: CAARTGEGYNYGYTF.

This chain joins TRBV20-1 and TRBJ2-3; D is tentatively TRBD1 or TRBD2 (5 bases each). The CDR3 totals 15 residues. V dropped 1 base and J dropped 2 bases, with 13 bases sitting between them. Germline lookup yields CDR1 DFQATT and CDR2 SNEGSKA (reference sequence). Here the CDR3 DNA reads TGCAGTGCTAGAGTGGGGCTCGGGGACACAGATACGCAGTATTTT. As protein: CSARVGLGDTDTQYF.

The V call is TRBV20-1, the J call TRBJ1-5; perhaps TRBD1 as D (5 bases). Germline-derived CDR1 and CDR2 are DFQATT and SNEGSKA (reference sequence). V shed 4 bases and J shed 0 bases, with 13 bases lying between them. The CDR3 is made up of 15 amino acids. CDR3 region: CSATYKGYSNQPQHF. The CDR3 nucleotides are TGCAGTGCTACCTATAAGGGGTATAGCAATCAGCCCCAGCATTTT.

CDR3 residues: CANRSLAGVDNEQFF. The DNA for the CDR3 is TGTGCCAACAGGTCCCTAGCGGGAGTGGACAATGAGCAGTTCTTC. This chain uses TRBV6-6 with TRBJ2-1, with 10 bases that match TRBD2. Per the germline V gene, CDR1 is MNHNY and CDR2 is SVGAGI (reference sequence). J was trimmed by 5 bases and V by 10 bases; bases with no gene match: 11. The CDR3 extends over 15 amino acids.

In its sample, this clonotype was seen a few times. The chain employs TRBV20-1 and TRBJ2-7, with no clear D. Germline lookup yields CDR1 DFQATT and CDR2 SNEGSKA (reference sequence). This CDR3 has 12 amino acids. The V gene lost 2 bases and the J gene lost 0 bases, with 5 bases spanning the gap. The CDR3 DNA reads as TGCAGTGCTAGAAAGAGCTCCTACGAGCAGTACTTC. It translates to CSARKSSYEQYF.